These 31 T cell receptor beta chains came from one sample sequenced in a study of STAT5B mutations in CD4+ large granular lymphocyte leukemia. Data came from immunoSEQ multiplex PCR; TCRdb stores just in-frame clones and leaves some out. Of thousands of clones listed, about four fifths were seen once; the top ten hold nearly 75%. Sequencing was done on a sample of PBMCs. These receptors were collected from a man in his 70s with CD4+ T-cell large granular lymphocyte leukemia.

This chain joins TRBV30 and TRBJ2-7, with D perhaps matching TRBD2 (6 bases). V was cut by 0 bases and J by 0 bases, with 15 bases left in between. The CDR3 has 16 residues. The V gene's germline CDR1 is GTSNPN and CDR2 SVGIG (reference sequence). CDR3 region: CAWSVVGLASSYEQYF. CDR3 bases: TGTGCCTGGAGTGTAGTGGGGCTAGCGAGCTCCTACGAGCAGTACTTC. Based on the CDR3 plus reference TRBV30 and TRBJ2-7, the full variable domain is SQTIHQWPATLVQPVGSPLSLECTVEGTSNPNLYWYRQAAGRGLQLLFYSVGIGQISSEVPQNLSASRPQDRQFILSSKKLLLSDSGFYLCAWSVVGLASSYEQYFGPGTRLTVT.

The chain couples TRBV30 to TRBJ2-1, with D maybe TRBD1 (6 bases). The germline gives CDR1 GTSNPN, CDR2 SVGIG (reference sequence). Trimming stripped 3 bases from V and 10 bases from J, with 19 bases between. CDR3 length equals 14 residues. This CDR3 reads CAWRQPGTPGEQFF. Written as DNA, the CDR3 is TGTGCCTGGAGGCAACCCGGGACACCTGGGGAGCAGTTCTTC.

This chain links TRBV15 with TRBJ2-7; 7 bases are shared with TRBD1. Germline V gene lookup returns CDR1 LNHNV and CDR2 YYDKDF (reference sequence). The CDR3 is made up of 16 amino acids. V lost 2 bases to trimming and J lost 2 bases; unmatched junction nucleotides: 9. This CDR3 reads CATSRQGQDQTYEQYF. The CDR3 nucleotides read TGTGCCACCAGCAGACAAGGACAGGATCAGACCTACGAGCAGTACTTC.

The chain uses TRBV7-2 and TRBJ1-1; the match to TRBD1 covers 9 bases. The CDR3 runs to 13 residues. The J segment lost 4 bases and the V segment lost 7 bases, leaving 4 bases of the junction unmatched. Germline CDR1 reads SGHTA; CDR2 reads FQGNSA. The CDR3 is CASNPTGGTEAFF. The CDR3, as DNA: TGTGCCAGCAACCCGACAGGGGGCACTGAAGCTTTCTTT.

This chain links TRBV27 with TRBJ2-2, with 8 bases matching TRBD2. The CDR3 totals 17 residues. Per germline, CDR1 MNHEY and CDR2 SMNVEV (reference sequence). The ends lost 0 bases at V and 3 bases at J; junction bases unmatched: 6. The CDR3 reads CASSLSASGSYTGELFF. The CDR3 coding sequence is TGTGCCAGCAGTTTATCGGCAAGCGGGAGTTACACCGGGGAGCTGTTTTTT.

This chain links TRBV5-1 with TRBJ2-1, with 11 bases fitting TRBD2. CDR1 and CDR2 (germline): SGHRS, YFSETQ. The CDR3 is made up of 16 amino acids. J gave up 5 bases and V 4 bases, and 8 bases lay outside the gene matches. The CDR3 bases are TGCGCCAGCAGCACGGTGCAGGGACTAGCGGACAATGAGCAGTTCTTC. Translating it yields CASSTVQGLADNEQFF.

This clone was counted only a few times. This chain links TRBV7-3 with TRBJ1-1, with a possible D match to TRBD1 (6 bases). The CDR3 covers 17 residues. With 2 bases removed from V and 0 bases from J, the gap between germline ends came to 16 bases. Looked up from germline, CDR1 is SGHTA and CDR2 is FQGTGA. The CDR3 bases are TGTGCCAGCAGCTTATCGGGAGGGGGGACACTGAACACTGAAGCTTTCTTT. As protein: CASSLSGGGTLNTEAFF. The variable domain in full, completed from reference TRBV7-3 and TRBJ1-1, reads GAGVSQTPSNKVTEKGKYVELRCDPISGHTALYWYRQSLGQGPEFLIYFQGTGAADDSGLPNDRFFAVRPEGSVSTLKIQRTERGDSAVYLCASSLSGGGTLNTEAFFGQGTRLTVV.

V gene TRBV6-1 combines with J gene TRBJ2-6, with D perhaps TRBD1 (5 bases). The germline V gene encodes CDR1 MNHNS and CDR2 SASEGT. This CDR3 has 16 amino acids. V shed 4 bases and J shed 2 bases, with 12 bases lying between them. The CDR3 DNA sequence: TGTGCCAGCAGTGTAACGGCAGGGACTGGGGCCAACGTCCTGACTTTC. Its translation: CASSVTAGTGANVLTF.

The rearrangement joins TRBV6-4 to TRBJ2-6; weak D call: TRBD2 (5 bases). From germline, CDR1 is MRHNA and CDR2 SNTAGT. The CDR3 sequence is 17 residues long. Trimming left V 3 bases short and J 0 bases short, with 12 bases between. This chain's CDR3 is CASSDTPEVSGANVLTF. CDR3 bases: TGTGCCAGCAGTGATACCCCGGAGGTCTCTGGGGCCAACGTCCTGACTTTC.

The CDR3 DNA reads as TGCGCCAGCAGCTCCGGCTCTCTAGCGGGAGGATATGAGCAGTTCTTC. Amino acid sequence: CASSSGSLAGGYEQFF. The V call is TRBV5-1, the J call TRBJ2-1; 11 positions match TRBD2. V dropped 3 bases and J dropped 8; count of bases not matched to a gene: 10. The CDR3 runs 16 residues. Germline V CDR1 and CDR2: SGHRS, YFSETQ.

This clone has only a few counts. The J gene is TRBJ1-1, the V gene TRBV28; D ambiguous. The germline gives CDR1 MDHEN, CDR2 SYDVKM. Trimming removed 1 base from V and 3 bases from J, with 6 bases in between. There are 13 residues in the CDR3. The CDR3 reads CASSLFLHTEAFF. CDR3 bases: TGTGCCAGCAGTTTATTCTTGCACACTGAAGCTTTCTTT.

The chain links TRBV11-1 to TRBJ2-7, with D possibly TRBD1 on 5 matching bases. CDR3 length: 11 residues. V shed 3 bases and J shed 12 bases, with 12 bases lying between them. Germline-derived CDR1 and CDR2 are SGHAT and FQDESV (reference sequence). The CDR3 is CASSLGQGWYF. As DNA, the CDR3 is TGTGCCAGCAGCTTGGGTCAGGGATGGTACTTC.

This rearrangement joins TRBV6-5 to TRBJ2-5; no clear D gene. The germline V gene encodes CDR1 MNHEY and CDR2 SVGAGI. The CDR3 runs to 14 residues. The V end was cut by 5 bases, the J end by 0 bases, with 10 bases between. CDR3 loop: CASSTIDNQETQYF. Here the CDR3 DNA reads TGTGCCAGCAGTACCATCGACAACCAAGAGACCCAGTACTTC.

V usage is TRBV29-1 and J usage is TRBJ1-2; D is uncertain. Trimming took 0 bases from V and 9 from J, leaving 14 bases between them. This CDR3 is built from 13 residues. Germline CDR1 and CDR2: SQVTM and ANQGSEA. The CDR3 loop is CSVEDTSYISYTF. The CDR3 DNA is TGCAGCGTTGAAGATACCAGTTATATCAGCTACACCTTC.

The chain couples TRBV4-1 to TRBJ2-2; D is undetermined. Germline CDR1 reads MGHRA; CDR2 reads YSYEKL. V dropped 3 bases and J dropped 8 bases, with 7 bases sitting between them. The CDR3 covers 12 residues. CDR3 sequence: CASSHPRGELFF. The CDR3 DNA is TGCGCCAGCAGCCACCCCCGAGGGGAGCTGTTTTTT.

The CDR3 coding sequence is TGTGCCAGCATGGGGGACGCCAATCAGCCCCAGCATTTT. Translating gives CASMGDANQPQHF. The chain combines TRBV27 with TRBJ1-5; D may be TRBD1 (5 bases). Germline lookup yields CDR1 MNHEY and CDR2 SMNVEV (reference sequence). Trimming cost V 7 bases and J 3 bases, with 10 bases left between them. This CDR3 contains 13 residues.

This sequence joins TRBV7-9 and TRBJ2-7; the match to TRBD1 covers 11 bases. Germline assignment: CDR1 SEHNR and CDR2 FQNEAQ (reference sequence). Losses at the gene ends were 1 base for V and 1 base for J; bases not matched to a gene: 3. This CDR3 has 16 residues. CDR3 sequence: CASSLGGTGGSYEQYF. As DNA, the CDR3 is TGTGCCAGCAGCTTAGGAGGGACAGGGGGGTCCTACGAGCAGTACTTC.

This chain links TRBV6-1 with TRBJ2-2; 10 bases match TRBD2. The CDR3 is 16 residues long. Germline trimming cut 1 base from V and 5 bases from J; bases unmatched to any gene: 4. Germline-derived CDR1 and CDR2 are MNHNS and SASEGT. The CDR3 nucleotides are TGTGCCAGCAGTGAAGTAGCGGGAGGAAGGACCGGGGAGCTGTTTTTT. Its protein product is CASSEVAGGRTGELFF.

This clone has just one count. The rearrangement uses TRBV27 and TRBJ2-1, with 8 bases that match TRBD2. Germline V gene sequence: CDR1 MNHEY, CDR2 SMNVEV (reference sequence). The CDR3 has 16 residues. Germline trimming cut 7 bases from V and 8 bases from J; bases unmatched to any gene: 16. The CDR3 DNA sequence: TGTGCCAGCATCCTAACGCCGGGACTAGGGTACGATGAGCAGTTCTTC. This encodes CASILTPGLGYDEQFF.

The chain joins TRBV19 to TRBJ1-2; D may be TRBD1 (5 bases). V lost 6 bases and J 8 bases, leaving 16 bases between the germline ends. The germline gives CDR1 LNHDA, CDR2 SQIVND (reference sequence). The CDR3 loop spans 13 amino acids. The CDR3 DNA reads TGTGCCAGTAGGGGGGAATTGGGGCGCGGCTACACCTTC. Its translation: CASRGELGRGYTF.

The V call is TRBV15, the J call TRBJ1-5; D gene unclear. CDR3 length: 14 amino acids. The V and J ends lost 3 bases and 3 bases respectively, with 9 bases between them. In germline, CDR1 is LNHNV, CDR2 YYDKDF (reference sequence). CDR3 nucleotides: TGTGCCACCAGCAGTTTGGGATACAATCAGCCCCAGCATTTT. This gives the protein CATSSLGYNQPQHF.

The chain employs TRBV7-9 and TRBJ2-7; 8 bases are shared with TRBD1. V was pared by 5 bases and J by 6 bases, with 6 bases of the junction left unmatched. In germline, CDR1 is SEHNR, CDR2 FQNEAQ (reference sequence). CDR3 length equals 13 residues. The CDR3: CASSGQGHGEQYF. In DNA, the CDR3 is TGTGCCAGCAGCGGACAGGGCCATGGCGAGCAGTACTTC.

The chain carries TRBV11-2 and TRBJ1-2, with 7 positions matching TRBD1. The J segment lost 7 bases and the V segment lost 3 bases, leaving 11 bases of the junction unmatched. The CDR3 loop spans 15 amino acids. Germline assignment: CDR1 SGHAT and CDR2 FQNNGV. The CDR3 DNA sequence: TGTGCCAGCAGCTTTAGAGGGGGCCCATGGGCTGGCTACACCTTC. This translates into CASSFRGGPWAGYTF.

The V call is TRBV7-9, the J call TRBJ2-1; D is perhaps TRBD2 (5 bases). V was cut by 2 bases and J by 5 bases, with 13 bases left in between. Germline loops: CDR1 SEHNR, CDR2 FQNEAQ (reference sequence). This CDR3 has 15 residues. The CDR3 DNA sequence: TGTGCCAGCAGCTTAATCCAGCGGTTTGACAATGAGCAGTTCTTC. Amino acid sequence: CASSLIQRFDNEQFF.

The chain carries TRBV7-9 and TRBJ2-7, with D possibly called TRBD1 or TRBD2 (5 bases each). The CDR3 extends over 12 amino acids. Between the trimmed V and J ends, which lost 5 bases and 10 bases, there was a span of 15 bases. Germline CDR1 and CDR2: SEHNR and FQNEAQ (reference sequence). The CDR3, as DNA: TGTGCCAGCAGCACCCGGGACCGGGATCAGTACTTC. Encoded protein: CASSTRDRDQYF. Full variable domain (missing parts from reference TRBV7-9 and TRBJ2-7): DTGVSQNPRHKITKRGQNVTFRCDPISEHNRLYWYRQTLGQGPEFLTYFQNEAQLEKSRLLSDRFSAERPKGSFSTLEIQRTEQGDSAMYLCASSTRDRDQYFGPGTRLTVT.

The rearrangement joins TRBV5-1 to TRBJ1-4; D is uncertain. The germline V gene has CDR1 SGHRS and CDR2 YFSETQ. The V end lost 2 bases, the J end lost 5 bases, and 16 bases lay between the germline ends. The CDR3 runs 16 residues. CDR3: CASSFGNPKPNEKLFF. Here the CDR3 DNA reads TGCGCCAGCAGCTTCGGCAATCCGAAACCCAATGAAAAACTGTTTTTT.

The V and J genes are TRBV6-1 and TRBJ2-1; tentative D call: TRBD1 (6 bases). The CDR3 is made up of 14 amino acids. Germline V CDR1 and CDR2: MNHNS, SASEGT. The V end lost 2 bases, the J end lost 7 bases, and 12 bases lay between the germline ends. The DNA of the CDR3 is TGTGCCAGCAGTGAAAGGGGCAGGGGTAATGAGCAGTTCTTC. It yields the protein CASSERGRGNEQFF.

This chain links TRBV7-9 with TRBJ2-7; D gene uncertain. Germline V gives CDR1 SEHNR, CDR2 FQNEAQ (reference sequence). The CDR3 has 13 residues. The V end was cut by 6 bases, the J end by 5 bases, with 14 bases between. CDR3 bases: TGTGCCAGCAGGCTGCAAGGGTCCCACGAGCAGTACTTC. Residues: CASRLQGSHEQYF.

The chain employs TRBV5-5 and TRBJ1-1; D call uncertain. CDR3 length: 14 amino acids. V was shortened by 4 bases and J by 1 base, with 11 bases between the two germline ends. Looked up from germline, CDR1 is SGHKS and CDR2 is YYEKEE (reference sequence). The CDR3 protein is CASSLGPKNTEAFF. The CDR3 nucleotides read TGTGCCAGCAGCCTAGGACCGAAGAACACTGAAGCTTTCTTT. The whole variable domain, remainder taken from reference TRBV5-5 and TRBJ1-1, is DAGVTQSPTHLIKTRGQQVTLRCSPISGHKSVSWYQQVLGQGPQFIFQYYEKEERGRGNFPDRFSARQFPNYSSELNVNALLLGDSALYLCASSLGPKNTEAFFGQGTRLTVV.

This clone has a handful of counts. The CDR3 sequence is CAISEGTSGPYEQYF. CDR3 nucleotide sequence: TGTGCCATCAGTGAGGGGACTAGCGGCCCCTACGAGCAGTACTTC. The chain joins TRBV10-3 to TRBJ2-7; TRBD2 agrees at 11 bases. The CDR3 is 15 residues long. From germline, CDR1 is ENHRY and CDR2 SYGVKD. V was clipped by 2 bases and J by 2 bases; unmatched bases: 2.

This clone has just a few counts. The chain couples TRBV6-4 to TRBJ1-4; possible D gene TRBD1, 5 bases. V was cut by 3 bases and J by 7 bases, with 15 bases left in between. Germline CDR1 MRHNA, CDR2 SNTAGT. The CDR3 has 15 amino acids. The CDR3 reads CASSEGVRGSEKLFF. The CDR3 DNA reads as TGTGCCAGCAGTGAAGGAGTAAGGGGAAGTGAAAAACTGTTTTTT.